This T cell receptor (beta chain) is from a study of identical twins. Whole-study results and caveats: Beta out-of-frame sequences displayed a weaker excess of sharing between twins.

The V end lost 8 bases, the J end lost 3 bases, and 13 bases lay between the germline ends. Per the germline V gene, CDR1 is DFQATT and CDR2 is SNEGSKA (reference sequence). CDR3 length: 12 residues. Template switching introduced a universal primer site, and the cDNA bore unique molecular identifiers. Each CDR3 protein is one row after TCRdb ran MiXCR on the 5' RACE reads. The sample records about 1.7 million distinct CDR3 sequences, less than 40% being singletons. With respect to this clonotype: Antigen unknown.

The J gene is TRBJ1-2, the V gene TRBV20-1; unclear D gene. The TCR was taken from a newborn girl in good health. Sequencing was done on a sample of cord blood. CDR3: CSPMTDYYGYTF. DNA of the CDR3: TGCAGTCCCATGACGGACTACTATGGCTACACCTTC.